The 12 T cell receptor beta chains given below trace back to one sample, sequenced in a study of molecular identifiers for immune sequencing clone quantification. TCRdb redid the calling of the PCR reads with MiXCR, one entry per CDR3 protein. The sample includes under 600,000 distinct CDR3 sequences, 20% to 25% of them seen just once. What was sequenced was naive CD8+ T cells from blood, with Jurkat cell RNA spiked in. Subset denoted: FACS-sorted CD8+CD4-CCR7+CD45RA+ naive T cells. The receptors were gathered from a human donor in good health. Some libraries in this study had Jurkat cell RNA spiked in.

In this sample, this clonotype turned up many times. The rearrangement links TRBV7-9 to TRBJ2-2, with 7 bases aligning to TRBD2. The germline gives CDR1 SEHNR, CDR2 FQNEAQ (reference sequence). The CDR3 runs 13 residues. Trimming removed 5 bases from V and 6 bases from J; junction bases left unmatched: 3. This CDR3 is CASSALAPGELFF. The CDR3 region has the DNA TGTGCCAGCAGCGCACTAGCGCCCGGGGAGCTGTTTTTT. Looking up the rest from reference TRBV7-9 and TRBJ2-2 gives the full variable domain: DTGVSQNPRHKITKRGQNVTFRCDPISEHNRLYWYRQTLGQGPEFLTYFQNEAQLEKSRLLSDRFSAERPKGSFSTLEIQRTEQGDSAMYLCASSALAPGELFFGEGSRLTVL.

This clonotype was seen repeatedly, ten times or more. This sequence joins TRBV7-2 and TRBJ2-5, with TRBD1 as a possible D gene (6 bases). CDR3 size: 17 residues. Per the germline V gene, CDR1 is SGHTA and CDR2 is FQGNSA. V lost 3 bases, J lost 3 bases, and 20 bases lay in between. The CDR3 protein is CASSFKTGPTRKETQYF. The CDR3 DNA sequence: TGTGCCAGCAGCTTCAAGACAGGCCCAACTAGAAAAGAGACCCAGTACTTC.

This clonotype was counted only a few times. The J gene is TRBJ1-1, the V gene TRBV6-6; D is ambiguous. CDR1 is MNHNY, CDR2 SVGAGI, per germline (reference sequence). The ends were cut back, 11 bases at V and 0 bases at J, with 10 bases in the middle. The CDR3 has 12 residues. For the CDR3, the DNA is TGTGCCTGGGAGGAGGTGAACACTGAAGCTTTCTTT. It yields the protein CAWEEVNTEAFF.

Concerning this clonotype itself: Given a much more abundant clone one base away, this may be a read error. This chain uses TRBV28 with TRBJ2-3, with D perhaps TRBD2 (6 bases). Germline assignment: CDR1 MDHEN and CDR2 SYDVKM. CDR3 length: 16 amino acids. CDR3 nucleotide sequence: TGTGCCAGCAGTCGCCCACGGGGGACTGGCACAGGTACGCAGTATTTT. Protein: CASSRPRGTGTGTQYF.

This clonotype was recorded many times. This chain links TRBV11-3 with TRBJ2-7; 13 positions agree with TRBD2. J was trimmed by 7 bases and V by 5 bases; bases with no gene match: 5. Germline V gene lookup returns CDR1 SGHNT and CDR2 YENEEA. CDR3 size: 14 residues. CDR3 loop: CASSAPGLAGEQYF. In DNA form, the CDR3 reads TGTGCCAGCAGCGCGCCGGGACTAGCGGGGGAGCAGTACTTC.

This clonotype was seen ten or more times. The chain links TRBV5-4 to TRBJ2-7; D assignment may be TRBD1 or TRBD2 (5 bases each). This CDR3 is 12 amino acids long. Germline loops: CDR1 SGHNT, CDR2 YYREEE (reference sequence). Between the trimmed V and J ends, which lost 4 bases and 12 bases, there was a span of 17 bases. The CDR3 DNA reads TGTGCCAGCAGCATCGGGACCGGCGAGGGGTACTTC. Translation gives CASSIGTGEGYF.

This clonotype was picked up many times. The chain uses TRBV7-9 and TRBJ1-4; TRBD1 aligns across 7 bases. Germline CDR1 is SEHNR and CDR2 is FQNEAQ (reference sequence). The CDR3 extends over 20 amino acids. V was clipped by 4 bases and J by 0 bases; unmatched bases: 17. CDR3 loop: CASSWSIWDRQFATNEKLFF. The DNA of the CDR3 is TGTGCCAGCAGCTGGAGTATTTGGGACAGACAATTTGCAACTAATGAAAAACTGTTTTTT.

Remarks on this clonotype: A read error may produce the germline difference seen at one junction end. The chain carries TRBV19 and TRBJ1-2; D gene uncertain. Germline lookup yields CDR1 LNHDA and CDR2 SQIVND (reference sequence). This CDR3 has 13 residues. The CDR3 reads CANSFQSGDGYTF. For the CDR3, the DNA is TGTGCCAATAGTTTTCAATCCGGGGATGGCTACACCTTC.

The CDR3 protein is CASSLDGGMGEEKLFF. As DNA, the CDR3 is TGTGCCAGCAGCTTAGACGGGGGGATGGGAGAAGAAAAACTGTTTTTT. This chain connects TRBV7-2 to TRBJ1-4; perhaps TRBD1 as D (5 bases). The CDR3 has 16 residues. Trimming shortened V by 1 base and J by 8 bases, and 17 bases separated the two germline ends. CDR1 and CDR2 (germline): SGHTA, FQGNSA. Full variable domain (remainder filled in from reference TRBV7-2 and TRBJ1-4): GAGVSQSPSNKVTEKGKDVELRCDPISGHTALYWYRQSLGQGLEFLIYFQGNSAPDKSGLPSDRFSAERTGGSVSTLTIQRTQQEDSAVYLCASSLDGGMGEEKLFFGSGTQLSVL.

This clonotype was picked up a small number of times. A clone one base away is much larger, so this may be a read error. The V gene is TRBV11-2, the J gene TRBJ1-1; D might be TRBD1 (5 bases). Germline assignment: CDR1 SGHAT and CDR2 FQNNGV. V gave up 10 bases and J gave up 0 bases, with 9 bases separating them. The CDR3 covers 12 residues. The DNA of the CDR3 is TGTGCCATCAGGGAGATGAACACTGAAGCTTTCTTT. It codes for CAIREMNTEAFF. Full variable domain (rest looked up from reference TRBV11-2 and TRBJ1-1): EAGVAQSPRYKIIEKRQSVAFWCNPISGHATLYWYQQILGQGPKLLIQFQNNGVVDDSQLPKDRFSAERLKGVDSTLKIQPAKLEDSAVYLCAIREMNTEAFFGQGTRLTVV.

CDR3 loop: CASSDTGVGSYEQYF. In nucleotides, the CDR3 is TGTGCCAGCAGTGACACAGGGGTAGGCTCCTACGAGCAGTACTTC. V usage is TRBV2 and J usage is TRBJ2-7; 7 bases are shared with TRBD1. The CDR3 totals 15 residues. With V trimmed by 3 bases and J by 0 bases, 5 bases remained unmatched. Germline V gene data show CDR1 as SNHLY and CDR2 as FYNNEI.

This clonotype was detected a few times. The chain joins TRBV6-5 to TRBJ1-4; D unclear. The germline gives CDR1 MNHEY, CDR2 SVGAGI. This CDR3 has 15 amino acids. V was trimmed by 0 bases and J by 7 bases, leaving 12 bases between them. CDR3 sequence (DNA): TGTGCCAGCAGTTACTCGAGCATTCTCGGTGAAAAACTGTTTTTT. As protein: CASSYSSILGEKLFF.